The T cell receptor beta chain under discussion was sequenced for a study of blood T cell repertoires in COVID-19. The CDR3 runs 17 residues. V was pared by 5 bases and J by 0 bases, with 11 bases of the junction left unmatched. Germline values: CDR1 LNHDA, CDR2 SQIVND (reference sequence). TCRdb's copy holds only in-frame clones and misses some; the assay was immunoSEQ multiplex PCR. In the table there are a few hundred thousand clones, roughly 80% of which are singletons. V gene TRBV19 combines with J gene TRBJ2-7; the match to TRBD2 covers 9 bases. Sequencing was done on a sample of peripheral blood. The TCR comes from a woman older than 75 with acute or convalescent COVID-19. Here the CDR3 DNA reads TGTGCCAGTAGTGTCGTTTCTAGCGGGACCTACTCCTACGAGCAGTACTTC. It translates to CASSVVSSGTYSYEQYF.